These T cell receptor beta chains were read from a single sample in a study of T-cell memory formation after mild COVID-19. TCRdb re-derived calls from the 5' RACE reads in MiXCR, one entry per CDR3 protein. The table lists over 120,000 distinct CDR3 sequences, 20% to 25% of them singletons. What was sequenced was PBMCs or a T cell subset sorted from them (not recorded which). All receptors derive from an adult woman who had mild COVID-19 (a few samples of this study predate the infection). Cell type and time point are not known. Both conserved end residues are part of each CDR3. A D gene is named only where the DNA matches it firmly. The listing skips clone size in some rows; elsewhere it reads once, few, many or a size class.

size,D,V,J,CDR3,DNA
few,-,TRBV6-2/TRBV6-3,TRBJ2-7,CASSKGTYYEQYF,TGTGCCAGCAGCAAGGGAACTTACTACGAGCAGTACTTC
-,TRBD1,TRBV6-5,TRBJ1-1,CASSYSGGLHTEAFF,TGTGCCAGCAGTTACTCAGGGGGCCTGCACACTGAAGCTTTCTTT
-,TRBD1,TRBV5-1,TRBJ2-5,CASSIGQGPAKTQYF,TGCGCCAGCAGCATCGGACAGGGACCCGCAAAGACCCAGTACTTC
-,-,TRBV4-1,TRBJ1-2,CASSHITGNNGYTF,TGCGCCAGCAGCCATATCACAGGGAACAATGGCTACACCTTC
few,-,TRBV12-3/TRBV12-4,TRBJ2-5,CASSYTGYQETQYF,TGTGCCAGCAGCTATACAGGGTACCAAGAGACCCAGTACTTC
-,-,TRBV4-1,TRBJ1-6,CASSPRQIIMDSPLHF,TGCGCCAGCAGCCCTCGACAGATCATAATGGATTCACCCCTCCACTTT
few,-,TRBV5-1,TRBJ2-1,CASSLVDPSYNEQFF,TGCGCCAGCAGCTTGGTGGACCCCAGCTACAATGAGCAGTTCTTC
-,-,TRBV6-6,TRBJ1-1,CASSYSTGGTEAFF,TGTGCCAGCAGTTACTCTACGGGTGGCACTGAAGCTTTCTTT
-,-,TRBV27,TRBJ2-5,CASSGFYQETQYF,TGTGCCAGCTCCGGGTTTTACCAAGAGACCCAGTACTTC
-,TRBD1,TRBV10-2,TRBJ1-2,CAILSPGGYGYTF,TGCGCCATTCTAAGTCCAGGGGGCTATGGCTACACCTTC
-,-,TRBV15,TRBJ1-1,CATSREVGLNTEAFF,TGTGCCACCAGCAGAGAGGTGGGATTGAACACTGAAGCTTTCTTT
-,-,TRBV18,TRBJ2-7,CASSPGRSSYEQYF,TGTGCCAGCTCCCCGGGACGGTCCTCCTACGAGCAGTACTTC